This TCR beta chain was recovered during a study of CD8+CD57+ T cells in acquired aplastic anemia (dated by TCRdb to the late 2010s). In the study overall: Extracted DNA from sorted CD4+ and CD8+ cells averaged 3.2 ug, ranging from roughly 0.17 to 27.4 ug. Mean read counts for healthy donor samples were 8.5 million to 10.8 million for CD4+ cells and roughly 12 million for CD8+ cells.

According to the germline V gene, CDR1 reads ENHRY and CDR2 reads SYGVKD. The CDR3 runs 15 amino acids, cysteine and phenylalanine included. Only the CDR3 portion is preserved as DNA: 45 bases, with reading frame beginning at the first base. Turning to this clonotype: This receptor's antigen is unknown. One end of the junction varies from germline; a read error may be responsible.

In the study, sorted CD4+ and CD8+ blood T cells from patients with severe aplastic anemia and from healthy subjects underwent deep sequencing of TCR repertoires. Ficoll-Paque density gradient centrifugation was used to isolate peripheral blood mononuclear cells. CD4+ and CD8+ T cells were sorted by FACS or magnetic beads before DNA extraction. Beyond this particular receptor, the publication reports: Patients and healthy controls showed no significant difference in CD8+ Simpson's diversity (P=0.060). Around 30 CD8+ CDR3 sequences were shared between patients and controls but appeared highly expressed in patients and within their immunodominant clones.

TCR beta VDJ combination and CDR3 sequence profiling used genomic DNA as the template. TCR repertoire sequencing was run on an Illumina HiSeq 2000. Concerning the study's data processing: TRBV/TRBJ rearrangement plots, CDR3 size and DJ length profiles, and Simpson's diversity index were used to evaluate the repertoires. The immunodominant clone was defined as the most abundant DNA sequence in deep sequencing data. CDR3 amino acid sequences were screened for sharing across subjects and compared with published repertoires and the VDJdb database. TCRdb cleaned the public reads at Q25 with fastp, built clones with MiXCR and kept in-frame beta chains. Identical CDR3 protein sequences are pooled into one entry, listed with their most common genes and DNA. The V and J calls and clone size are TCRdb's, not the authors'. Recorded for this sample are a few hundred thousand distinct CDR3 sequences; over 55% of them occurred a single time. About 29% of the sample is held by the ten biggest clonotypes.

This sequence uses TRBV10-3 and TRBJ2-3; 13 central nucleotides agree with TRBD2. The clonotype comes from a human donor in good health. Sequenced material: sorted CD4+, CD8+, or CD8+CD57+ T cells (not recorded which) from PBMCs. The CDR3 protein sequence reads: CASSPLAGGTDTQYF. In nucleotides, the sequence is TGTGCCAGCAGTCCACTAGCGGGAGGGACAGATACGCAGTATTTT.